This T cell receptor (beta chain) was obtained from a study of blood T cell repertoires in COVID-19. Study background: COVID-19 samples collected from the United States, Italy and Spain covered acute and convalescent phases. Sample material is recorded as cDNA or gDNA derived from T cells, B-cell-depleted T cells, or PBMCs.

CDR1 and CDR2 from the germline V gene are SGDLS and YYNGEE. There are 16 residues in the CDR3. The V end lost 3 bases, the J end lost 0 bases, and 14 bases lay between the germline ends. Authors' processing steps: Amplified reference gene primers provided the basis for estimating nucleated cell counts. Some clones are missing from TCRdb's copy, which holds only in-frame ones; the method was immunoSEQ multiplex PCR. Clone size and the V and J calls come from that table; the DNA yielded D and trimming. Of 100,000 to 150,000 clones listed, 70% to 85% are singletons. The clonotype comes from an elderly woman with acute or convalescent COVID-19. The rearrangement joins TRBV9 to TRBJ2-3, with D uncertain. What was sequenced was peripheral blood. The DNA of the CDR3 is TGTGCCAGCAGCGCTTTAGCAGAGCCTAGCACAGATACGCAGTATTTT. This codes for CASSALAEPSTDTQYF.